Listed below are T cell receptor beta chains from one sample, sequenced in a study of OX40 agonist ivuxolimab in advanced cancers. Some clones are missing from TCRdb's copy, which holds only in-frame ones; the method was immunoSEQ multiplex PCR. The table shows approximately 100,000 clones, with under 90% occurring only once. This specimen was CD4+ or CD8+ T cells sorted from blood, taken in a trial of the OX40 agonist ivuxolimab. The source is an adult with an advanced solid tumor such as melanoma, head and neck, liver or kidney cancer. The CDR3 runs from the conserved cysteine through the conserved F or W. D genes are given only for firm matches. For some rows the clone size is stated as once, few or many, or as a class when expanded; others skip it.

cdr3_nt: TGTGCCAGCAGATACACGGGGGGGGCCTACGAGCAGCACTTC
cdr3_aa: CASRYTGGAYEQHF
j_call: TRBJ2-7
d_call: TRBD2
clone_size: NA
v_call: TRBV7-2

cdr3_nt: TGTGCCAGCTCACCACCTAAGGGGGGGCATAGATACGAGCAGTACTTC
cdr3_aa: CASSPPKGGHRYEQYF
j_call: TRBJ2-7
d_call: NA
clone_size: NA
v_call: TRBV18

cdr3_nt: TGTGCCAGCAGCTTCACACAGGGGGCGTACGCATCCCTATACGAGCAGTACTTC
cdr3_aa: CASSFTQGAYASLYEQYF
j_call: TRBJ2-7
d_call: TRBD1
clone_size: NA
v_call: TRBV5-5

cdr3_nt: TGTGCCAGCAGCCAAGGGAGGGACAGAGAAGCTTTCTTT
cdr3_aa: CASSQGRDREAFF
j_call: TRBJ1-1
d_call: TRBD1
clone_size: NA
v_call: TRBV4-2

cdr3_nt: TGTGCCAGCAGGATGGGGGCTGCTACTCAGCCCCAGCATTTT
cdr3_aa: CASRMGAATQPQHF
j_call: TRBJ1-5
d_call: NA
clone_size: once
v_call: TRBV27

cdr3_nt: TGTGCCAGCAGACTAGCGCCCTCCTACGAGCAGTACTTC
cdr3_aa: CASRLAPSYEQYF
j_call: TRBJ2-7
d_call: TRBD2
clone_size: medium-sized
v_call: TRBV6-1

cdr3_nt: TGTGCCAGCAGTCAGGGGAACTATGGCTACACCTTC
cdr3_aa: CASSQGNYGYTF
j_call: TRBJ1-2
d_call: NA
clone_size: NA
v_call: TRBV7-9

cdr3_nt: TGCGCCAGCAGCCATACGATAAAAGGGGGCGGAAGGACAGATACGCAGTATTTT
cdr3_aa: CASSHTIKGGGRTDTQYF
j_call: TRBJ2-3
d_call: TRBD1
clone_size: NA
v_call: TRBV4-1

cdr3_nt: TGTGCCAGCAGTTTAAGACAGGATAGCAATCAGCCCCAGCATTTT
cdr3_aa: CASSLRQDSNQPQHF
j_call: TRBJ1-5
d_call: NA
clone_size: NA
v_call: TRBV27

cdr3_nt: TGCGCCAGCAGCCAAGAAGGACGGGGGGACTACGAGCAGTACTTC
cdr3_aa: CASSQEGRGDYEQYF
j_call: TRBJ2-7
d_call: TRBD2
clone_size: NA
v_call: TRBV5-5

cdr3_nt: TGTGCCAGCAGTTCTGACAGGTGGTGGGAGACCCAGTACTTC
cdr3_aa: CASSSDRWWETQYF
j_call: TRBJ2-5
d_call: NA
clone_size: NA
v_call: TRBV6-5

cdr3_nt: TGTGCCAGCAGCTTAGCGGGGGGGCAGATAGATACGCAGTATTTT
cdr3_aa: CASSLAGGQIDTQYF
j_call: TRBJ2-3
d_call: NA
clone_size: once
v_call: TRBV7-2

cdr3_nt: TGTGCCAGCAGCAACACGAGCGGGAGTTCGTACGAGCAGTACTTC
cdr3_aa: CASSNTSGSSYEQYF
j_call: TRBJ2-7
d_call: NA
clone_size: NA
v_call: TRBV21-1

cdr3_nt: TGCGCCAGCAGCTTGGAAGGGACAGCCGGTGGCTACACCTTC
cdr3_aa: CASSLEGTAGGYTF
j_call: TRBJ1-2
d_call: TRBD1
clone_size: NA
v_call: TRBV5-1

cdr3_nt: TGTGCCAGCAGCTCCCGAGGGGGGTCCAACAACTATGGCTACACCTTC
cdr3_aa: CASSSRGGSNNYGYTF
j_call: TRBJ1-2
d_call: NA
clone_size: NA
v_call: TRBV4-2

cdr3_nt: TGTGCCAGCAGCTCCCCCACCGGGACAGGGGGAGTTGTCACTGAAGCTTTCTTT
cdr3_aa: CASSSPTGTGGVVTEAFF
j_call: TRBJ1-1
d_call: TRBD1
clone_size: NA
v_call: TRBV5-4

cdr3_nt: TGTGCCACCAGCAGAACGATTAGCGGGGCCTACAATGAGCAGTTCTTC
cdr3_aa: CATSRTISGAYNEQFF
j_call: TRBJ2-1
d_call: TRBD2
clone_size: NA
v_call: TRBV15

cdr3_nt: TGTGCCAGCAGCTTAGTGATGAACACCGGGGAGCTGTTTTTT
cdr3_aa: CASSLVMNTGELFF
j_call: TRBJ2-2
d_call: NA
clone_size: NA
v_call: TRBV7-9

cdr3_nt: TGTGCCAGCACCGGGACGGGGAACACCGGGGAGCTGTTTTTT
cdr3_aa: CASTGTGNTGELFF
j_call: TRBJ2-2
d_call: NA
clone_size: NA
v_call: TRBV2

cdr3_nt: TGCGCCAGCAGCTTGGAAGGGGGCTCCGCTGAAGCTTTCTTT
cdr3_aa: CASSLEGGSAEAFF
j_call: TRBJ1-1
d_call: TRBD1
clone_size: NA
v_call: TRBV5-1

cdr3_nt: TGTGCCAGCAGTGAAACCTTGGAAAGCTATGGCTACACCTTC
cdr3_aa: CASSETLESYGYTF
j_call: TRBJ1-2
d_call: NA
clone_size: NA
v_call: TRBV6-1

cdr3_nt: TGTGCCAGCAGGTTGGGGGGGACCGGGGAGCTGTTTTTT
cdr3_aa: CASRLGGTGELFF
j_call: TRBJ2-2
d_call: TRBD2
clone_size: NA
v_call: TRBV11-2

cdr3_nt: TGTGCCAGCAGCTTAGCTGGGCCTGAGCAGTTCTTC
cdr3_aa: CASSLAGPEQFF
j_call: TRBJ2-1
d_call: NA
clone_size: NA
v_call: TRBV11-2

cdr3_nt: TGTGCCAGTGGAGGGGGAAACACCATATATTTT
cdr3_aa: CASGGGNTIYF
j_call: TRBJ1-3
d_call: NA
clone_size: NA
v_call: TRBV19

cdr3_nt: TGTGCCAGCAGTGAAGGGTCAGGACGCATCTATGGCTACACCTTC
cdr3_aa: CASSEGSGRIYGYTF
j_call: TRBJ1-2
d_call: NA
clone_size: NA
v_call: TRBV6-1

cdr3_nt: TGTGCCAGCAGTGAAGCCACAGGGGGCTTTAATGAAGCTTTCTTT
cdr3_aa: CASSEATGGFNEAFF
j_call: TRBJ1-1
d_call: TRBD1
clone_size: NA
v_call: TRBV2

cdr3_nt: TGTGCCAGCAGCCAGACTAGCGGGGGGGCCGAAACAGATACGCAGTATTTT
cdr3_aa: CASSQTSGGAETDTQYF
j_call: TRBJ2-3
d_call: TRBD2
clone_size: once
v_call: TRBV7-8

cdr3_nt: TGTGCCAGCAGCTCCTCTAGGACAGGGAGCTCCTACAATGAGCAGTTCTTC
cdr3_aa: CASSSSRTGSSYNEQFF
j_call: TRBJ2-1
d_call: TRBD1
clone_size: NA
v_call: TRBV27

cdr3_nt: TGTGCCAGCAGCCTTCCACAGGGGAATGAGCAGTTCTTC
cdr3_aa: CASSLPQGNEQFF
j_call: TRBJ2-1
d_call: TRBD1
clone_size: NA
v_call: TRBV7-9

cdr3_nt: TGTGCCAGCAGTGTGGAGTCTCGACGGGCCGAAAAACTGTTTTTT
cdr3_aa: CASSVESRRAEKLFF
j_call: TRBJ1-4
d_call: NA
clone_size: NA
v_call: TRBV2

cdr3_nt: TGCAGTATCGGCGGCAATCAGCCCCAGCATTTT
cdr3_aa: CSIGGNQPQHF
j_call: TRBJ1-5
d_call: NA
clone_size: NA
v_call: TRBV20-1

cdr3_nt: TGTGCCAGCAGTCTGACATCTAACTATGGCTACACCTTC
cdr3_aa: CASSLTSNYGYTF
j_call: TRBJ1-2
d_call: NA
clone_size: NA
v_call: TRBV11-1

cdr3_nt: TGCGCCAGCAGCTTGGGGGACAGGGGTCAGCCCCAGCATTTT
cdr3_aa: CASSLGDRGQPQHF
j_call: TRBJ1-5
d_call: TRBD1
clone_size: NA
v_call: TRBV5-1

cdr3_nt: TGCGCCAGCGCCGACAGGGACTCTGGAAACACCATATATTTT
cdr3_aa: CASADRDSGNTIYF
j_call: TRBJ1-3
d_call: TRBD1
clone_size: NA
v_call: TRBV5-1

cdr3_nt: TGTGCCAGCAGCTTAAAGGGGACTAGCGGGAGAGAGAGGAGGGATGAGCAGTTCTTC
cdr3_aa: CASSLKGTSGRERRDEQFF
j_call: TRBJ2-1
d_call: TRBD2
clone_size: few
v_call: TRBV7-8

cdr3_nt: TGTGCCAGCAGTGCTGGACAGGGAATCTACGAGCAGTACTTC
cdr3_aa: CASSAGQGIYEQYF
j_call: TRBJ2-7
d_call: TRBD1
clone_size: NA
v_call: TRBV6-1

cdr3_nt: TGTGCCAGCAGTTTATCGGCGGGGCGTAATGAGCAGTTCTTC
cdr3_aa: CASSLSAGRNEQFF
j_call: TRBJ2-1
d_call: NA
clone_size: once
v_call: TRBV27

cdr3_nt: TGCGCCAGCAGTGGAGGACTAGCGACGACGAATGAGCAGTTCTTC
cdr3_aa: CASSGGLATTNEQFF
j_call: TRBJ2-1
d_call: TRBD2
clone_size: NA
v_call: TRBV5-1

cdr3_nt: TGTGCCAGCGGGCTGGACAGCCCCGTCGGGGAGCTGTTTTTT
cdr3_aa: CASGLDSPVGELFF
j_call: TRBJ2-2
d_call: NA
clone_size: NA
v_call: TRBV6-6

cdr3_nt: TGTGCCAGCTCACCTAACCAGCCAAGCTCCTATAATTCACCCCTCCACTTT
cdr3_aa: CASSPNQPSSYNSPLHF
j_call: TRBJ1-6
d_call: NA
clone_size: NA
v_call: TRBV18

cdr3_nt: TGTGCCAGCAGGCCCCCCGGGACAGATACGCAGTATTTT
cdr3_aa: CASRPPGTDTQYF
j_call: TRBJ2-3
d_call: NA
clone_size: NA
v_call: TRBV4-2

cdr3_nt: TGTGCCAGCACCGCTCGGACTAGCGGGAGTGCGGCAGATACGCAGTATTTT
cdr3_aa: CASTARTSGSAADTQYF
j_call: TRBJ2-3
d_call: TRBD2
clone_size: NA
v_call: TRBV11-2

cdr3_nt: TGCGCCAGCAGCTTGGAAACAGGGTATGGCTACACCTTC
cdr3_aa: CASSLETGYGYTF
j_call: TRBJ1-2
d_call: NA
clone_size: NA
v_call: TRBV5-1

cdr3_nt: TGTGCCAGCAGTTACGGACGTGTGGGCGAGCAGTACTTC
cdr3_aa: CASSYGRVGEQYF
j_call: TRBJ2-7
d_call: NA
clone_size: NA
v_call: TRBV6-6

cdr3_nt: TGTGCCAGCAGCTTAGGCGGGGGACAGCTCACCGGGGAGCTGTTTTTT
cdr3_aa: CASSLGGGQLTGELFF
j_call: TRBJ2-2
d_call: NA
clone_size: NA
v_call: TRBV11-3

cdr3_nt: TGCGCCAGCAGCTTGGCAGTGACTAGCAGTCCAGGTGAGCAGTACTTC
cdr3_aa: CASSLAVTSSPGEQYF
j_call: TRBJ2-7
d_call: TRBD2
clone_size: NA
v_call: TRBV5-1